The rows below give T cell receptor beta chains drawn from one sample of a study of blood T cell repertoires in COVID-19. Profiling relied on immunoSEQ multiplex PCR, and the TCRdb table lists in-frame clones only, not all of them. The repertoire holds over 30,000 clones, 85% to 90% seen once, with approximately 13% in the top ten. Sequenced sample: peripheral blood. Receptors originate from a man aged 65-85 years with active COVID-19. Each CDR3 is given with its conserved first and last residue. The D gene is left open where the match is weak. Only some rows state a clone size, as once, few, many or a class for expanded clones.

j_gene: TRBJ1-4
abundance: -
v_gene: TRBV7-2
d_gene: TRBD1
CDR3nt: TGTGCCAGCAGCCGGGACAGGGGTGAAAAACTGTTTTTT
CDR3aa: CASSRDRGEKLFF

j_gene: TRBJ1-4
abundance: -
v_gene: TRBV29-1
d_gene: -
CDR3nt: TGCAGCGGAATCCAGGGGAGATCGCTGTTTTTT
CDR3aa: CSGIQGRSLFF

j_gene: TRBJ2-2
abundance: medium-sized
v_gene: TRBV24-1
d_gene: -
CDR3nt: TGTGCCACCAGGGCTCAAAGGGGTAGGGCCTACCCGACCGGGGAGCTGTTTTTT
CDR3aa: CATRAQRGRAYPTGELFF

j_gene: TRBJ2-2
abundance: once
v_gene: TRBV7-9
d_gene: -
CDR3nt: TGTGCCAGCAGCTTAACAGCGAACACCGGGGAGCTGTTTTTT
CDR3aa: CASSLTANTGELFF

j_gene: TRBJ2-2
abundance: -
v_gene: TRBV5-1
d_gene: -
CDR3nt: TGCGCCAGCAGCTTGGACTGGAGCGCCGGGGAGCTGTTTTTT
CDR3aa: CASSLDWSAGELFF

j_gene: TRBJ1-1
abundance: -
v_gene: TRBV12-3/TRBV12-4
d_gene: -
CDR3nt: TGTGCCAGCAGCCTCCCAGGTACTGAAGCTTTCTTT
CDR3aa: CASSLPGTEAFF

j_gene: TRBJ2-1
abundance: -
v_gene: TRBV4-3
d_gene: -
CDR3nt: TGCGCCAGCAGCGGCGGCGGATTGGCGGGTTACAATGAGCAGTTCTTC
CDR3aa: CASSGGGLAGYNEQFF

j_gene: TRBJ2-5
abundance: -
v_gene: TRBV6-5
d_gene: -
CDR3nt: TGTGCCAGCAGCCCAGGGGAAAGAGAGACCCAGTACTTC
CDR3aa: CASSPGERETQYF

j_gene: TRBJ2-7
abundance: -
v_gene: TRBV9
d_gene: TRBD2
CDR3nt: TGTGCCAGCAGCGTAGGCCCTAGCGGGAGCTCCTACGAGCAGTACTTC
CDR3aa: CASSVGPSGSSYEQYF

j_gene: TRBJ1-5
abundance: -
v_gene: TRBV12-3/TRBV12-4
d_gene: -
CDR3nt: TGTGCCAGCAGCTCCAGGGGATTGCCCCAGCATTTT
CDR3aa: CASSSRGLPQHF

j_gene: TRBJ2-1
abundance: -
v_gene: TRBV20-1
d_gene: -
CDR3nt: TGCAGTGCTAGTCAGGGAATCGGCTACAATGAGCAGTTCTTC
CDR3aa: CSASQGIGYNEQFF

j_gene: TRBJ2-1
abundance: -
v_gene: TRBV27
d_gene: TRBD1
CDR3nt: TGTGCCAGCAACCCGGGACAGGTTGTCAATGAGCAGTTCTTC
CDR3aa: CASNPGQVVNEQFF

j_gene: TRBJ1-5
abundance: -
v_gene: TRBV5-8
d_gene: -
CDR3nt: TGTGCCAGCAGCTTGGGGCACAGGGTTGGACAGCCCCAGCATTTT
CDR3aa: CASSLGHRVGQPQHF

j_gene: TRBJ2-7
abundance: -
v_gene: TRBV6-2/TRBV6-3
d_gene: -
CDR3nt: TGTGCCAGCAGCCCCCAGACACCGTCCTACGAGCAGTACTTC
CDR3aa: CASSPQTPSYEQYF

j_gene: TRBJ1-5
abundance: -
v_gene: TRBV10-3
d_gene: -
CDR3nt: TGTGCCATCAGTGACCCTCCGGGGGGCAATCAGCCCCAGCATTTT
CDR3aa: CAISDPPGGNQPQHF

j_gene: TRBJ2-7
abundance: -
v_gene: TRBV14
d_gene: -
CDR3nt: TGTGCCAGCAGCCGCAGGGGCCCTACTTCCTACGAGCAGTACTTC
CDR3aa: CASSRRGPTSYEQYF

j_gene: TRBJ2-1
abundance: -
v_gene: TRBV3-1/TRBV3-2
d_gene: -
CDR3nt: TGTGCCAGCAGCCAAGAAGGCGGGATCAATGAGCAGTTCTTC
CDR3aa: CASSQEGGINEQFF

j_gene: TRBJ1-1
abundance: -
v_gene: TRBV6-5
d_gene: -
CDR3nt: TGTGCCAGCAGTTACGGCGGTATGAACACTGAAGCTTTCTTT
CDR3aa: CASSYGGMNTEAFF

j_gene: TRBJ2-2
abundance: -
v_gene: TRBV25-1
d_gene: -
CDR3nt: TGTGCCAGCAGTGAATCTCTATCCCCCCCGAATACCGGGGAGCTGTTTTTT
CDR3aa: CASSESLSPPNTGELFF

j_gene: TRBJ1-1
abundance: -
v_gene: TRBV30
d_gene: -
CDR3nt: TGTGCCTGGTACGGGTACACTGAAGCTTTCTTT
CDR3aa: CAWYGYTEAFF

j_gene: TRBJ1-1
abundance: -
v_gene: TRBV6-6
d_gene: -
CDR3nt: TGTGCCAGCAGTTACTCGAACGCGGTTGGAGCTTTCTTT
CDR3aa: CASSYSNAVGAFF

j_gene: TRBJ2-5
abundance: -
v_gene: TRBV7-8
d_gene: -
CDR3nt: TGTGCCAGCAGCTTAGGGCTTTACGCTGAGACCCAGTACTTC
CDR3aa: CASSLGLYAETQYF

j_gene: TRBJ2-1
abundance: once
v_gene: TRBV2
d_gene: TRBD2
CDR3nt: TGTGCCAGCAGTGCGACTAGCTTCAATGAGCAGTTCTTC
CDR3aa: CASSATSFNEQFF

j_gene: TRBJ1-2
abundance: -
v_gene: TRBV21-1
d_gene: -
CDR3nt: TGTGCCAGCGGGTCAGGGGGCGCTACCTATGGCTACACCTTC
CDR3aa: CASGSGGATYGYTF

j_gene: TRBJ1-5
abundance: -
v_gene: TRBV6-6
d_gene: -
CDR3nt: TGTGCCAGCAGTTACCCCAGTGGAGTTCAGCCCCAGCATTTT
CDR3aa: CASSYPSGVQPQHF